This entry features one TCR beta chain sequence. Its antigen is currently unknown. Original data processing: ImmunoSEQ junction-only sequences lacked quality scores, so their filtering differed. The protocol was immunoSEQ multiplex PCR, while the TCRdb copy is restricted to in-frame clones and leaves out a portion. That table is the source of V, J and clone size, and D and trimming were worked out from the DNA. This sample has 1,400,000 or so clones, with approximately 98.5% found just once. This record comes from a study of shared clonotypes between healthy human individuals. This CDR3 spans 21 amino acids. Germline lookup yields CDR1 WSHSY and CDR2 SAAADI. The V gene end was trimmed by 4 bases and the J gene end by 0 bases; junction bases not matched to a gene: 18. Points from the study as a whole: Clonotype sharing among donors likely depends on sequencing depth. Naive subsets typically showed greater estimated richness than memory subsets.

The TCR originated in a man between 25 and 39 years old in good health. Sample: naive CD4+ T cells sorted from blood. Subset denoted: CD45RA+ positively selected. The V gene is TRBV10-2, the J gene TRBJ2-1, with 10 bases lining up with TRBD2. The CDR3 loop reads CASSVMNRGLAGARSYNEQFF. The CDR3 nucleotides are TGCGCCAGCAGTGTGATGAATAGGGGGCTAGCGGGAGCCCGCTCCTACAATGAGCAGTTCTTC.